The 28 T cell receptor beta chains below come from one sample, sequenced in a study of response to subunit inactivated influenza vaccine. MiXCR, run by TCRdb on the RT-PCR reads, gives a single entry per CDR3 protein. Here the sample spans about 520,000 distinct CDR3 sequences, approximately 6.9% being singletons. The sample in question was PBMCs from blood, obtained roughly 24 months after vaccination. These receptors were collected from a man between 50 and 69 years old who received an inactivated influenza vaccine.

This clonotype turned up a few times. The rearrangement uses TRBV4-2 and TRBJ2-3; TRBD1 agrees at 7 bases. Trimming cost V 0 bases and J 7 bases; bases outside gene matches: 1. Germline assignment: CDR1 LGHNA and CDR2 YNFKEQ. The CDR3 runs 13 residues. CDR3 coding DNA: TGTGCCAGCAGCCAAGAACAGGGGAATACGCAGTATTTT. As protein: CASSQEQGNTQYF.

The V call is TRBV6-1, the J call TRBJ2-5; 10 bases map to TRBD2. V gave up 6 bases and J gave up 4 bases; unmatched junction bases: 5. Germline CDR1 reads MNHNS; CDR2 reads SASEGT. This CDR3 contains 14 residues. The CDR3 sequence is CASRLAGAGETQYF. The CDR3 bases are TGTGCCAGCAGGCTAGCGGGAGCTGGAGAGACCCAGTACTTC.

This clonotype came up a few times. This chain joins TRBV29-1 and TRBJ1-1, with TRBD1 matching 10 bases. V lost 6 bases to trimming and J lost 3 bases; unmatched junction nucleotides: 4. Germline-derived CDR1 and CDR2 are SQVTM and ANQGSEA. The CDR3 consists of 13 residues. CDR3 in amino acids: CSVRGQGDTEAFF. Written as DNA, the CDR3 is TGCAGCGTGCGCGGACAGGGGGACACTGAAGCTTTCTTT. Looking up the rest from reference TRBV29-1 and TRBJ1-1 gives the full variable domain: SAVISQKPSRDICQRGTSLTIQCQVDSQVTMMFWYRQQPGQSLTLIATANQGSEATYESGFVIDKFPISRPNLTFSTLTVSNMSPEDSSIYLCSVRGQGDTEAFFGQGTRLTVV.

This clonotype was counted only a few times. J is TRBJ2-1 and V is TRBV27; 9 bases line up with TRBD2. V lost 3 bases and J lost 5; bases outside the gene matches: 5. CDR1 is MNHEY and CDR2 is SMNVEV in the germline V gene (reference sequence). The CDR3 covers 15 residues. The CDR3 reads CASSFPGLANNEQFF. CDR3 sequence (DNA): TGTGCCAGCAGTTTCCCGGGACTAGCAAACAATGAGCAGTTCTTC.

This clonotype has ten or more counts. This chain joins TRBV7-8 and TRBJ1-1; the D is unclear. The germline V gene has CDR1 SGHVS and CDR2 FQNEAQ. The CDR3 contains 15 residues. The germline V and J ends were trimmed by 2 bases and 1 base, with 11 bases remaining between them. The CDR3 nucleotides read TGTGCCAGCAGCTTACCCGGCGGGCAGAACACTGAAGCTTTCTTT. Translating gives CASSLPGGQNTEAFF.

This clonotype was counted at least ten times. J is TRBJ2-1 and V is TRBV7-9; D is unresolved. The CDR3 runs 14 residues. Germline V gives CDR1 SEHNR, CDR2 FQNEAQ (reference sequence). V dropped 1 base and J dropped 7 bases, with 11 bases sitting between them. CDR3 DNA sequence: TGTGCCAGCAGCTTAGGACGCCAGGTGAATGAGCAGTTCTTC. Translated, it gives CASSLGRQVNEQFF. Full variable domain (remainder filled in from reference TRBV7-9 and TRBJ2-1): DTGVSQNPRHKITKRGQNVTFRCDPISEHNRLYWYRQTLGQGPEFLTYFQNEAQLEKSRLLSDRFSAERPKGSFSTLEIQRTEQGDSAMYLCASSLGRQVNEQFFGPGTRLTVL.

The sample holds a few counts of this clonotype. The genes are TRBV12-3 or TRBV12-4 and TRBJ1-5; no reliable D call. CDR3 size: 16 residues. The V end was cut by 6 bases, the J end by 0 bases, with 15 bases between. Here the CDR3 DNA reads TGTGCCAGCAGGTCCGGATACAGCGATAGCAATCAGCCCCAGCATTTT. It specifies CASRSGYSDSNQPQHF.

This clonotype was seen ten or more times. This chain uses TRBV5-6 with TRBJ1-6; 12 bases map to TRBD1. Germline V gene data show CDR1 as SGHDT and CDR2 as YYEEEE. The CDR3 totals 18 residues. J gave up 7 bases and V 1 base, and 9 bases lay outside the gene matches. The CDR3 bases are TGTGCCAGCAGCTTGCGTCCCGGGACAGGGGGCGAGAATTCACCCCTCCACTTT. Translation: CASSLRPGTGGENSPLHF.

V is TRBV11-2 and J is TRBJ2-7; D unclear. Germline lookup yields CDR1 SGHAT and CDR2 FQNNGV. V lost 5 bases to trimming and J lost 2 bases, with 16 bases between them. This CDR3 contains 15 residues. CDR3 in DNA: TGTGCCAGCAGCCTTAAAGCCTCTAGGACCTACGAGCAGTACTTC. It is translated as CASSLKASRTYEQYF.

This clonotype was seen more than once but under ten times. CDR3 nucleotide sequence: TGCAGTGCTACGTGGGTAGGGTCCGCAGATACGCAGTATTTT. This codes for CSATWVGSADTQYF. The V and J genes are TRBV20-1 and TRBJ2-3; D gene ambiguous. The CDR3 loop spans 14 amino acids. Deletions cut 4 bases from V and 4 bases from J, with 15 bases between. Germline V gene data show CDR1 as DFQATT and CDR2 as SNEGSKA (reference sequence).

This clonotype has just a few counts. The V call is TRBV5-1, the J call TRBJ2-7; 12 bases agree with TRBD2. The CDR3 sequence is 16 residues long. V dropped 0 bases and J dropped 7; count of bases not matched to a gene: 8. Per the germline V gene, CDR1 is SGHRS and CDR2 is YFSETQ. The CDR3 sequence is CASSLGTTSGSREQYF. The DNA for the CDR3 is TGCGCCAGCAGCTTGGGGACGACTAGCGGGAGTCGGGAGCAGTACTTC.

The sample holds many counts of this clonotype. V and J are TRBV27 and TRBJ2-3; the D is unclear. V lost 1 base to trimming and J lost 0 bases, with 5 bases between them. Per the germline V gene, CDR1 is MNHEY and CDR2 is SMNVEV (reference sequence). The CDR3 sequence is 14 residues long. CDR3 residues: CASSLYLSTDTQYF. The DNA of the CDR3 is TGTGCCAGCAGTTTATATCTAAGCACAGATACGCAGTATTTT.

This clonotype was observed once. The chain has TRBV5-4 and TRBJ2-1; perhaps TRBD2 as D (5 bases). Looked up from germline, CDR1 is SGHNT and CDR2 is YYREEE (reference sequence). There are 14 residues in the CDR3. Deletions cut 4 bases from V and 2 bases from J, with 10 bases between. The CDR3 DNA follows: TGTGCCAGCAGCATACGAGGGACCTACAATGAGCAGTTCTTC. Translating it yields CASSIRGTYNEQFF.

This clonotype appeared a few times. The gene calls are TRBV29-1 and TRBJ2-1; 10 positions agree with TRBD2. The CDR3 is made up of 19 amino acids. V shed 1 base and J 0 bases; nucleotides not matched to a gene: 12. Germline V gives CDR1 SQVTM, CDR2 ANQGSEA. Here the CDR3 DNA reads TGCAGCGTTGAAGTGTGGAGGACTAGCGGAGGCGGCTCCTACAATGAGCAGTTCTTC. The encoded protein is CSVEVWRTSGGGSYNEQFF.

This clonotype was picked up a small number of times. The V call is TRBV4-1, the J call TRBJ2-3; a possible D gene is TRBD2 (6 bases). V gave up 1 base and J gave up 0 bases, with 11 bases separating them. Germline values: CDR1 MGHRA, CDR2 YSYEKL. This CDR3 has 16 residues. CDR3 residues: CASSQGHGGSTDTQYF. The CDR3 nucleotides are TGCGCCAGCAGCCAAGGACACGGAGGGAGCACAGATACGCAGTATTTT.

This clonotype was seen at least ten times. The V and J genes are TRBV4-3 and TRBJ1-6, with 9 bases fitting TRBD1. Germline CDR1 is LGHNA and CDR2 is YSLEER. The CDR3 extends over 15 amino acids. Losses at the gene ends were 5 bases for V and 10 bases for J; bases not matched to a gene: 9. DNA of the CDR3: TGCGCCAGCAGCACCCTTGGACAGGGGAGATCACCCCTCCACTTT. It is translated as CASSTLGQGRSPLHF.

This clonotype has ten or more counts. The chain carries TRBV27 and TRBJ2-7, with D perhaps matching TRBD1 (6 bases). The ends were cut back, 5 bases at V and 4 bases at J, with 18 bases in the middle. The germline V gene has CDR1 MNHEY and CDR2 SMNVEV (reference sequence). CDR3 length: 15 amino acids. The DNA of the CDR3 is TGTGCCAGCAGTCAAACCACAGGGAACCCGTACGAGCAGTACTTC. Amino acid sequence: CASSQTTGNPYEQYF.

V usage is TRBV20-1 and J usage is TRBJ2-5, with TRBD1 identical over 9 bases. Per germline, CDR1 DFQATT and CDR2 SNEGSKA (reference sequence). The CDR3 extends over 13 amino acids. Trimming cost V 6 bases and J 3 bases; bases outside gene matches: 5. CDR3 sequence (DNA): TGCAGTGCCGTTGGGACAGGGAAAGAGACCCAGTACTTC. It is translated as CSAVGTGKETQYF.

The gene calls are TRBV12-3 or TRBV12-4 and TRBJ1-5, with 9 bases fitting TRBD1. J was trimmed by 2 bases and V by 6 bases; bases with no gene match: 8. The CDR3 covers 16 residues. The CDR3 spells CASSQQGAGGNQPQHF. CDR3 DNA: TGTGCCAGCAGCCAACAGGGGGCAGGCGGCAATCAGCCCCAGCATTTT.

This clonotype has more than one count but fewer than ten. CDR3 DNA sequence: TGCAGTGCTTCTCCGGGATCCACTATTCGTTCACCCCTCCACTTT. This encodes CSASPGSTIRSPLHF. The genes are TRBV20-1 and TRBJ1-6; no clear D. The V gene lost 5 bases and the J gene lost 9 bases, with 20 bases spanning the gap. CDR1 and CDR2 (germline): DFQATT, SNEGSKA (reference sequence). The CDR3 is made up of 15 amino acids.

This clonotype was counted between two and nine times. The chain uses TRBV20-1 and TRBJ2-5, with no clear D. The CDR3 runs to 10 residues. In germline, CDR1 is DFQATT, CDR2 SNEGSKA (reference sequence). The V and J ends lost 6 bases and 3 bases respectively, with 5 bases between them. In nucleotides, the CDR3 is TGCAGTGCCCATAAAGAGACCCAGTACTTC. It codes for CSAHKETQYF.

This clonotype was observed many times. The chain is built from TRBV5-1 and TRBJ2-5; 7 nucleotides line up with TRBD2. V shed 4 bases and J 4 bases; nucleotides not matched to a gene: 4. The CDR3 is 13 amino acids. The germline V gene encodes CDR1 SGHRS and CDR2 YFSETQ. The CDR3 protein is CASSNPSGETQYF. For the CDR3, the DNA is TGCGCCAGCAGCAATCCTAGCGGAGAGACCCAGTACTTC.

This clonotype was picked up a small number of times. V usage is TRBV11-2 and J usage is TRBJ2-1; D unclear. V dropped 5 bases and J dropped 8 bases, with 13 bases sitting between them. This CDR3 is 13 amino acids long. The germline V gene encodes CDR1 SGHAT and CDR2 FQNNGV. CDR3 loop: CASSPYNGDEQFF. The CDR3, as DNA: TGTGCCAGCAGCCCCTACAATGGCGATGAGCAGTTCTTC.

The chain joins TRBV10-3 to TRBJ2-5; TRBD2 might be the D (6 bases). The CDR3 extends over 14 amino acids. V dropped 6 bases and J dropped 5 bases, with 16 bases sitting between them. The V gene's germline CDR1 is ENHRY and CDR2 SYGVKD. The CDR3 spells CAISPGTPGETQYF. The CDR3 bases are TGTGCCATCAGCCCCGGGACTCCTGGGGAGACCCAGTACTTC.

The CDR3 loop is CASSLTGLAVNEQFF. CDR3 nucleotides: TGTGCCAGCAGCTTAACGGGACTAGCTGTCAATGAGCAGTTCTTC. V usage is TRBV7-3 and J usage is TRBJ2-1, with 9 positions matching TRBD2. The CDR3 loop spans 15 amino acids. The V gene's germline CDR1 is SGHTA and CDR2 FQGTGA. Trimming removed 0 bases from V and 6 bases from J; junction bases left unmatched: 3.

This clonotype has just a few counts. This chain uses TRBV20-1 with TRBJ2-3; D is tentatively TRBD1 or TRBD2 (5 bases each). There are 12 residues in the CDR3. CDR1 and CDR2 (germline): DFQATT, SNEGSKA (reference sequence). V dropped 1 base and J dropped 5 bases, with 7 bases sitting between them. CDR3 sequence: CSARGDEDTQYF. CDR3 coding DNA: TGCAGTGCTAGAGGGGACGAAGATACGCAGTATTTT.

The chain employs TRBV20-1 and TRBJ2-5; 7 nucleotides match TRBD1. This CDR3 is 16 amino acids long. From germline, CDR1 is DFQATT and CDR2 SNEGSKA (reference sequence). J was trimmed by 2 bases and V by 0 bases; bases with no gene match: 9. The chain's CDR3 is CSARDSGQAYQETQYF. DNA for the CDR3: TGCAGTGCTAGAGATAGTGGACAGGCCTATCAAGAGACCCAGTACTTC.

In its sample, this clonotype was seen a few times. This rearrangement joins TRBV5-6 to TRBJ2-3, with D unclear. Germline V CDR1 and CDR2: SGHDT, YYEEEE. The CDR3 extends over 13 amino acids. Trimming left V 2 bases short and J 2 bases short, with 6 bases between. The CDR3 loop reads CASSFRNTDTQYF. CDR3 nucleotide sequence: TGTGCCAGCAGCTTCCGGAACACAGATACGCAGTATTTT.